A selection of T cell receptor beta chains follows, all from one sample in a study of CD8 T cells in Susac syndrome. TCRdb recomputed calls from the immunoSEQ multiplex PCR reads with MiXCR, one row per CDR3 protein. The sample carries about 150,000 distinct CDR3 sequences, approximately 95% recorded once. Sequenced: CD4+ T cells from PBMCs. These receptor sequences come from a human donor with Susac syndrome. Both conserved end residues are part of each CDR3. Each record gives: D gene, J gene, V gene, clone size, CDR3 DNA, CDR3 protein. A D gene is named only where the DNA matches it firmly. A clone size is listed for some rows: how often the clone was seen (once, few, many), or a class if it is expanded.

d_gene: TRBD1
j_gene: TRBJ1-5
v_gene: TRBV28
abundance: once
CDR3nt: TGTGCCAGCAGACCGACAGGGACCGGGGACCTGCCCCAGCATTTT
CDR3aa: CASRPTGTGDLPQHF

d_gene: .
j_gene: TRBJ1-1
v_gene: TRBV6-2/TRBV6-3
abundance: .
CDR3nt: TGTGCCAGCAGTTATTTGACGAACACTGAAGCTTTCTTT
CDR3aa: CASSYLTNTEAFF

d_gene: .
j_gene: TRBJ2-6
v_gene: TRBV5-1
abundance: .
CDR3nt: TGCGCCAGCAGCTTGGGACAGGCTGGGGCCAACGTCCTGACTTTC
CDR3aa: CASSLGQAGANVLTF

d_gene: .
j_gene: TRBJ2-5
v_gene: TRBV5-1
abundance: .
CDR3nt: TGCGCCAGCAGCTCCGGGACATATGAGACCCAGTACTTC
CDR3aa: CASSSGTYETQYF

d_gene: TRBD2
j_gene: TRBJ2-3
v_gene: TRBV9
abundance: .
CDR3nt: TGTGCCAGCAGCGTAGCGGGAGGCCTCACAGATACGCAGTATTTT
CDR3aa: CASSVAGGLTDTQYF

d_gene: .
j_gene: TRBJ2-3
v_gene: TRBV11-3
abundance: .
CDR3nt: TGTGCCAGCAGCTTAGGGCGGGGCACAGATACGCAGTATTTT
CDR3aa: CASSLGRGTDTQYF

d_gene: TRBD1
j_gene: TRBJ1-4
v_gene: TRBV28
abundance: few
CDR3nt: TGTGCCTCAAGCCGGGACAGTAATGAAAAACTGTTTTTT
CDR3aa: CASSRDSNEKLFF

d_gene: .
j_gene: TRBJ1-4
v_gene: TRBV18
abundance: once
CDR3nt: TGTGCCAGCTCACCACAGGACAGCCGTTTGGGGCTGTTTTTT
CDR3aa: CASSPQDSRLGLFF

d_gene: TRBD1
j_gene: TRBJ2-5
v_gene: TRBV7-8
abundance: .
CDR3nt: TGTGCCAGCAGCTCGCACCTGACAGGGAGTTTGGAGACCCAGTACTTC
CDR3aa: CASSSHLTGSLETQYF

d_gene: TRBD1
j_gene: TRBJ1-6
v_gene: TRBV14
abundance: once
CDR3nt: TGTGCCAGCAGCCATCCGGGACAGGGCACCTATAATTCACCCCTCCACTTT
CDR3aa: CASSHPGQGTYNSPLHF

d_gene: TRBD1
j_gene: TRBJ2-2
v_gene: TRBV30
abundance: .
CDR3nt: TGTGCCTGGGGACAGGGGGACGGGGAGCTGTTTTTT
CDR3aa: CAWGQGDGELFF

d_gene: TRBD2
j_gene: TRBJ2-7
v_gene: TRBV3-1
abundance: .
CDR3nt: TGTGCCAGCAGCCTTACAACCAGGACTAGCGGGAGCTACGAGCAGTACTTC
CDR3aa: CASSLTTRTSGSYEQYF

d_gene: .
j_gene: TRBJ2-5
v_gene: TRBV2
abundance: .
CDR3nt: TGTGCCAGCAGTGCCCTCCCGGGTACTGGGTGGACCCAGTACTTC
CDR3aa: CASSALPGTGWTQYF

d_gene: TRBD2
j_gene: TRBJ2-4
v_gene: TRBV15
abundance: .
CDR3nt: TGTGCCACCAGCAAAGGGGGACTAGCGGCTGCCAAAAACATTCAGTACTTC
CDR3aa: CATSKGGLAAAKNIQYF

d_gene: .
j_gene: TRBJ2-3
v_gene: TRBV5-6
abundance: few
CDR3nt: TGTGCCAGCAGCTTGCAGGGAAGCACAGATACGCAGTATTTT
CDR3aa: CASSLQGSTDTQYF

d_gene: .
j_gene: TRBJ2-5
v_gene: TRBV29-1
abundance: .
CDR3nt: TGCAGCGTAGGAGGGGTCTTAGGTTATCAAGAGACCCAGTACTTC
CDR3aa: CSVGGVLGYQETQYF

d_gene: TRBD2
j_gene: TRBJ2-1
v_gene: TRBV9
abundance: once
CDR3nt: TGTGCCAGCAGCGTTGGGACTAGCGGGGTCCCCAATGAGCAGTTCTTC
CDR3aa: CASSVGTSGVPNEQFF

d_gene: .
j_gene: TRBJ2-1
v_gene: TRBV5-1
abundance: .
CDR3nt: TGCGCCAGCAGCTTGGAGGGTGGGGGATACAATGAGCAGTTCTTC
CDR3aa: CASSLEGGGYNEQFF

d_gene: .
j_gene: TRBJ2-3
v_gene: TRBV4-3
abundance: .
CDR3nt: TGCGCCAGCTCCCGCGGGTTTTCTTTCACAGATACGCAGTATTTT
CDR3aa: CASSRGFSFTDTQYF

d_gene: .
j_gene: TRBJ2-1
v_gene: TRBV29-1
abundance: .
CDR3nt: TGCAGCGTTGAGGGGGCGAGCAATGAGCAGTTCTTC
CDR3aa: CSVEGASNEQFF

d_gene: .
j_gene: TRBJ2-2
v_gene: TRBV15
abundance: .
CDR3nt: TGTGCCACCGAGGCCGGGCCTTCGAACACCGGGGAGCTGTTTTTT
CDR3aa: CATEAGPSNTGELFF

d_gene: .
j_gene: TRBJ2-3
v_gene: TRBV7-3
abundance: .
CDR3nt: TGTGCCAGCAGCCCCTATGAAGCAGATACGCAGTATTTT
CDR3aa: CASSPYEADTQYF

d_gene: TRBD2
j_gene: TRBJ2-5
v_gene: TRBV12-3/TRBV12-4
abundance: .
CDR3nt: TGTGCCAGCAGTTTCCCAGCGGGGGGGCAGACCCAGTACTTC
CDR3aa: CASSFPAGGQTQYF

d_gene: TRBD2
j_gene: TRBJ2-1
v_gene: TRBV14
abundance: .
CDR3nt: TGTGCCAGCAGCCAAGATCGCAGGGAGGGGACCGACAATGAGCAGTTCTTC
CDR3aa: CASSQDRREGTDNEQFF

d_gene: TRBD1
j_gene: TRBJ2-7
v_gene: TRBV12-3/TRBV12-4
abundance: .
CDR3nt: TGTGCCAGCAGTTTGCAGGGGGCAAGTACGAGCGAGCAGTACTTC
CDR3aa: CASSLQGASTSEQYF

d_gene: .
j_gene: TRBJ1-4
v_gene: TRBV20-1
abundance: .
CDR3nt: TGCAGTGCTAGTAAGGGAACTAATGAAAAACTGTTTTTT
CDR3aa: CSASKGTNEKLFF

d_gene: TRBD1
j_gene: TRBJ2-6
v_gene: TRBV23-1
abundance: .
CDR3nt: TGCGCCAGGACAGGGGGCTTACTCTCTGGGGCCAACGTCCTGACTTTC
CDR3aa: CARTGGLLSGANVLTF

d_gene: TRBD2
j_gene: TRBJ2-3
v_gene: TRBV12-3/TRBV12-4
abundance: .
CDR3nt: TGTGCCAGCAGTTTCCGACTAGCGGGACCCACAGATACGCAGTATTTT
CDR3aa: CASSFRLAGPTDTQYF

d_gene: TRBD1
j_gene: TRBJ2-5
v_gene: TRBV18
abundance: .
CDR3nt: TGTGCCAGCTCACCACTCGGAGACAGGGGTGAGACCCAGTACTTC
CDR3aa: CASSPLGDRGETQYF

d_gene: .
j_gene: TRBJ1-2
v_gene: TRBV3-1
abundance: .
CDR3nt: TGTGCCAGCAGACCCACAGGGAACTATGGCTACACCTTC
CDR3aa: CASRPTGNYGYTF

d_gene: TRBD1
j_gene: TRBJ1-2
v_gene: TRBV29-1
abundance: .
CDR3nt: TGCAGCGCTTCCGGACAGGGTGGAGGCTACACCTTC
CDR3aa: CSASGQGGGYTF

d_gene: .
j_gene: TRBJ1-2
v_gene: TRBV28
abundance: .
CDR3nt: TGTGCCAGCAGTGACAGACAGGCCACCTTATCCTATGGCTACACCTTC
CDR3aa: CASSDRQATLSYGYTF

d_gene: TRBD1
j_gene: TRBJ2-5
v_gene: TRBV14
abundance: .
CDR3nt: TGTGCCAGCAGCTCGGGACAGGGATATCAAGAGACCCAGTACTTC
CDR3aa: CASSSGQGYQETQYF

d_gene: .
j_gene: TRBJ2-1
v_gene: TRBV2
abundance: .
CDR3nt: TGTGCCAGCAGTGAAACCCAGGGGCCCATCATCGATGAGCAGTTCTTC
CDR3aa: CASSETQGPIIDEQFF

d_gene: TRBD1
j_gene: TRBJ2-7
v_gene: TRBV9
abundance: .
CDR3nt: TGTGCCAGCAGCGTCGATACAGGGGCCTACGAGCAGTACTTC
CDR3aa: CASSVDTGAYEQYF

d_gene: .
j_gene: TRBJ2-1
v_gene: TRBV30
abundance: .
CDR3nt: TGTGCCTGGGGACACGGGAACAACAATGAGCAGTTCTTC
CDR3aa: CAWGHGNNNEQFF

d_gene: .
j_gene: TRBJ1-1
v_gene: TRBV5-4
abundance: .
CDR3nt: TGTGCCAGCGGGAGACCGAACACTGAAGCTTTCTTT
CDR3aa: CASGRPNTEAFF

d_gene: TRBD1
j_gene: TRBJ2-3
v_gene: TRBV12-3/TRBV12-4
abundance: .
CDR3nt: TGTGCCAGCAGTTCTTACAGGGGTGCAGATACGCAGTATTTT
CDR3aa: CASSSYRGADTQYF

d_gene: .
j_gene: TRBJ1-3
v_gene: TRBV27
abundance: .
CDR3nt: TGTGCCAGCAGTTTTGGGGGATCTGGAAACACCATATATTTT
CDR3aa: CASSFGGSGNTIYF

d_gene: .
j_gene: TRBJ2-2
v_gene: TRBV6-5
abundance: .
CDR3nt: TGTGCCAGCAGTTCACAGCCGACCGGGGAGCTGTTTTTT
CDR3aa: CASSSQPTGELFF

d_gene: .
j_gene: TRBJ2-5
v_gene: TRBV7-9
abundance: once
CDR3nt: TGTGCCAGCAGCTCACGACAGGCCGAAGAGACCCAGTACTTC
CDR3aa: CASSSRQAEETQYF

d_gene: .
j_gene: TRBJ2-5
v_gene: TRBV4-2
abundance: .
CDR3nt: TGTGCCAGCAGCCCTACGGTCGTCTTGGAGACCCAGTACTTC
CDR3aa: CASSPTVVLETQYF

d_gene: .
j_gene: TRBJ1-1
v_gene: TRBV11-1
abundance: .
CDR3nt: TGTGCCAGCAGCCCCCGTCTCGCCACTGAAGCTTTCTTT
CDR3aa: CASSPRLATEAFF

d_gene: TRBD2
j_gene: TRBJ2-5
v_gene: TRBV15
abundance: .
CDR3nt: TGTGCCACCAGCGGGGAGAGGACTAGTCAGGAGACCCAGTACTTC
CDR3aa: CATSGERTSQETQYF

d_gene: TRBD2
j_gene: TRBJ2-3
v_gene: TRBV29-1
abundance: .
CDR3nt: TGCAGCGTTGAAATGACTAGCGCAGATACGCAGTATTTT
CDR3aa: CSVEMTSADTQYF

d_gene: .
j_gene: TRBJ2-1
v_gene: TRBV27
abundance: .
CDR3nt: TGTGCCAGTCAAAAGGGAGCGGACTCCTACAATGAGCAGTTCTTC
CDR3aa: CASQKGADSYNEQFF

d_gene: .
j_gene: TRBJ1-2
v_gene: TRBV20-1
abundance: .
CDR3nt: TGCAGTGCTTCTCAGGGTTCTATGGCTAACTATGGCTACACCTTC
CDR3aa: CSASQGSMANYGYTF

d_gene: TRBD2
j_gene: TRBJ2-2
v_gene: TRBV27
abundance: .
CDR3nt: TGTGCCAGCAAGCGTACTAGCGGTAACACCGGGGAGCTGTTTTTT
CDR3aa: CASKRTSGNTGELFF

d_gene: TRBD2
j_gene: TRBJ2-3
v_gene: TRBV11-2
abundance: .
CDR3nt: TGTGCCAGCAGCTTTGAGACTAGCGGGGGGGCCACAGATACGCAGTATTTT
CDR3aa: CASSFETSGGATDTQYF

d_gene: .
j_gene: TRBJ1-6
v_gene: TRBV20-1
abundance: .
CDR3nt: TGCAGTGCTAGAGAGAGGTCAGACTCACCCCTCCACTTT
CDR3aa: CSARERSDSPLHF

d_gene: .
j_gene: TRBJ2-5
v_gene: TRBV12-3/TRBV12-4
abundance: .
CDR3nt: TGTGCCAGCAGCCGACAGCCTGGCAAGACCCAGTACTTC
CDR3aa: CASSRQPGKTQYF

d_gene: .
j_gene: TRBJ1-2
v_gene: TRBV3-1
abundance: .
CDR3nt: TGTGCCAGCAGCCAAGATGTCGTGAGAGGAGGCTACACCTTC
CDR3aa: CASSQDVVRGGYTF

d_gene: .
j_gene: TRBJ2-6
v_gene: TRBV6-4
abundance: .
CDR3nt: TGTGCCAGCAGTGCCACCGGGACAAGCTTAGTTGGAGGCCTGACTTTC
CDR3aa: CASSATGTSLVGGLTF

d_gene: .
j_gene: TRBJ2-1
v_gene: TRBV15
abundance: .
CDR3nt: TGTGCCACCAGCAGATCATCAGGGCCATCGAGCAATGAGCAGTTCTTC
CDR3aa: CATSRSSGPSSNEQFF

d_gene: .
j_gene: TRBJ2-3
v_gene: TRBV20-1
abundance: .
CDR3nt: TGCAGTGCTAGGCGGCAGGGCAACACAGATACGCAGTATTTT
CDR3aa: CSARRQGNTDTQYF